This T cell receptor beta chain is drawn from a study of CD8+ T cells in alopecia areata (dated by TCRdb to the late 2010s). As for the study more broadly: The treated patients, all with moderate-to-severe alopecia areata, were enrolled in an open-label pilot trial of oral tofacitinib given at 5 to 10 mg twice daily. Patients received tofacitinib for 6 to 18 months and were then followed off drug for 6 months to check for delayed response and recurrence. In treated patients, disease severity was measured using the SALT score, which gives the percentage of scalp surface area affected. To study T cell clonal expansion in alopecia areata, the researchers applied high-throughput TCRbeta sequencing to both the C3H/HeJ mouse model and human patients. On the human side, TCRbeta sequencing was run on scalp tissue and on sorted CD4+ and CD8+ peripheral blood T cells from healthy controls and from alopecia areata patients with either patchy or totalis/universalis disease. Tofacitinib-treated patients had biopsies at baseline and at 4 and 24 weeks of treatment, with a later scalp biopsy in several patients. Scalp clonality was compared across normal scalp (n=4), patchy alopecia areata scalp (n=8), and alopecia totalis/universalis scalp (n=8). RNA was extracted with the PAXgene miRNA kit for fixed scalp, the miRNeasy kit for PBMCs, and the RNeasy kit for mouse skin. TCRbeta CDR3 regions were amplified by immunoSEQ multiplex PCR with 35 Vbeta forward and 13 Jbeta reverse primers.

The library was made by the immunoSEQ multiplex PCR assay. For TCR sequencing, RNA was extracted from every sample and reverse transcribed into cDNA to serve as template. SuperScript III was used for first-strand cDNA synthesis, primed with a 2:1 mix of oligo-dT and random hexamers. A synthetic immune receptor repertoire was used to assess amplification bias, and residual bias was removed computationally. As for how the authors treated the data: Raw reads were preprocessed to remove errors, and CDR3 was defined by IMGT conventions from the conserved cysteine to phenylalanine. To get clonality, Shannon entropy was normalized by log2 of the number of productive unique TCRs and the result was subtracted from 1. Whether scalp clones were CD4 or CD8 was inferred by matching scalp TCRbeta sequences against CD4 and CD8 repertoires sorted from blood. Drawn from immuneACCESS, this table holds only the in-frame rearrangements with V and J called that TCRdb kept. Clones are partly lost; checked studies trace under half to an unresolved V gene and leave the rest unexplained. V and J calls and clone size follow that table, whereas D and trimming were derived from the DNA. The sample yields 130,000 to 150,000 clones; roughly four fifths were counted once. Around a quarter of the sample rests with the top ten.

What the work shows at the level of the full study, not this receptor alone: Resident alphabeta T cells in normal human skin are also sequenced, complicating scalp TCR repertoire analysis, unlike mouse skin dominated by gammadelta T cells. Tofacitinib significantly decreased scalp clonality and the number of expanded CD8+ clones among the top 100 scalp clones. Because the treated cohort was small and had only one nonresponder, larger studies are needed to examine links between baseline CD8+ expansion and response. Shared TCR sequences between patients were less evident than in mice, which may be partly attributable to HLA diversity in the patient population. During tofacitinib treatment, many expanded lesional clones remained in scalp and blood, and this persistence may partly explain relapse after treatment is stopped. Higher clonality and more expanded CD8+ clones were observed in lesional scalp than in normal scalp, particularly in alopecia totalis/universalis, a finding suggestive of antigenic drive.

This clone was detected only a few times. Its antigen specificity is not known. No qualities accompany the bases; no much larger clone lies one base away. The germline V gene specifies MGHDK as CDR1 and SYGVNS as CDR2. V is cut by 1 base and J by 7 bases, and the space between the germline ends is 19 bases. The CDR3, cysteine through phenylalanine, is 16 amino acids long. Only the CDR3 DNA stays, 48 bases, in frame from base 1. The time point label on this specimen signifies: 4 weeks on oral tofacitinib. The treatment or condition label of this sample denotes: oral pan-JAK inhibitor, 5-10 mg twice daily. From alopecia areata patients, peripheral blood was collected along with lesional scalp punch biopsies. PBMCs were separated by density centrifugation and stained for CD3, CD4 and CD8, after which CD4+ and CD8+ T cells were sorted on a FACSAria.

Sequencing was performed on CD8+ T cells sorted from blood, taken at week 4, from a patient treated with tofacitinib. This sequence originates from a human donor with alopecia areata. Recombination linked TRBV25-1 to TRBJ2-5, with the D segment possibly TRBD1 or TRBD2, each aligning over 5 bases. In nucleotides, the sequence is TGTGCCAGCAGTGAATCTCGTTCGGGACGGGCAGGGACCCAGTACTTC. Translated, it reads CASSESRSGRAGTQYF.